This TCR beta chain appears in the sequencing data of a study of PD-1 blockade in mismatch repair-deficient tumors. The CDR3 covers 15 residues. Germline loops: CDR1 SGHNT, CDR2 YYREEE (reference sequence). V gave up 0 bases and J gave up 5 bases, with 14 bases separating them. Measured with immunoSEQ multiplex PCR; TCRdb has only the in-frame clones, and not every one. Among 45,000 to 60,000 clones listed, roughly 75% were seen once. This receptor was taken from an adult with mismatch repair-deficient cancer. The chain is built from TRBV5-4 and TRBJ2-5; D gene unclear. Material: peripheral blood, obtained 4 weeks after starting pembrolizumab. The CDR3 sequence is CASSLAKTARETQYF. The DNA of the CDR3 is TGTGCCAGCAGCTTGGCCAAGACGGCTCGGGAGACCCAGTACTTC.